This paragraph reports one T cell receptor beta chain. Its antigen remains unidentified. Assay: immunoSEQ multiplex PCR; the TCRdb copy retains only in-frame clones and omits some. The table lists about 75,000 clones, 85% to 90% of them singletons, with roughly 8.6% in the top ten. The data belong to a study of OX40 agonist ivuxolimab in advanced cancers. General study results and limits: On average, a greater number of expanded clones characterised CD8+ T cells relative to CD4+.

The V and J ends lost 7 bases and 5 bases respectively, with 26 bases between them. The CDR3 runs 17 residues. Germline CDR1 SGHTA, CDR2 FQGNSA. This receptor was identified in an adult with an advanced solid tumor such as melanoma, head and neck, liver or kidney cancer. The material was CD4+ or CD8+ T cells sorted from blood, obtained in a trial of the OX40 agonist ivuxolimab. The gene calls are TRBV7-2 and TRBJ1-2; weak D call: TRBD1 (5 bases). The CDR3 DNA is TGTGCCAGCATCTCTGGGCGGGGCGGGTCAATGGATTATGGCTACACCTTC. Translation: CASISGRGGSMDYGYTF.